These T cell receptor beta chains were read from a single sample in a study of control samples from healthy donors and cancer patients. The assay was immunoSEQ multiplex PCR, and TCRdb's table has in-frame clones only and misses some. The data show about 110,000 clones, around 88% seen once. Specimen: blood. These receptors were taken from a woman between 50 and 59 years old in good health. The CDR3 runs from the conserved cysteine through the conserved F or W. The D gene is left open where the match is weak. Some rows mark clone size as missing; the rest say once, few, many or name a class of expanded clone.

CDR3nt: TGTGCCAGCTCACAAACAGCGCCCACAGATACGCAGTATTTT; CDR3aa: CASSQTAPTDTQYF; j_gene: TRBJ2-3; d_gene: NA; abundance: NA; v_gene: TRBV18
CDR3nt: TGTGCCAGCAGCTCCCCAGAGGGCAGGGCCTATGGCTACACCTTC; CDR3aa: CASSSPEGRAYGYTF; j_gene: TRBJ1-2; d_gene: NA; abundance: NA; v_gene: TRBV7-3
CDR3nt: TGTGCCAGCAGGACCTGGGGGGATGTGAACACTGAAGCTTTCTTT; CDR3aa: CASRTWGDVNTEAFF; j_gene: TRBJ1-1; d_gene: NA; abundance: NA; v_gene: TRBV2
CDR3nt: TGCGCCAGTAAATCAGGGACTCACACTGAAGCTTTCTTT; CDR3aa: CASKSGTHTEAFF; j_gene: TRBJ1-1; d_gene: NA; abundance: NA; v_gene: TRBV10-2
CDR3nt: TGTGCCAGCAAACAGGGGCCAGAAGCTTTCTTT; CDR3aa: CASKQGPEAFF; j_gene: TRBJ1-1; d_gene: TRBD1; abundance: NA; v_gene: TRBV2
CDR3nt: TGCGCCAGCAGCCAAGATCCCTCAGGGACTGGAAACACCATATATTTT; CDR3aa: CASSQDPSGTGNTIYF; j_gene: TRBJ1-3; d_gene: NA; abundance: few; v_gene: TRBV4-1
CDR3nt: TGTGCCACTTCGGACAGTAGCCTTCGGACCCAGTACTTC; CDR3aa: CATSDSSLRTQYF; j_gene: TRBJ2-5; d_gene: NA; abundance: NA; v_gene: TRBV19
CDR3nt: TGTGCCAGCAGCGTAACACCCATGAACACTGAAGCTTTCTTT; CDR3aa: CASSVTPMNTEAFF; j_gene: TRBJ1-1; d_gene: NA; abundance: NA; v_gene: TRBV9
CDR3nt: TGTGCCAGCAGAAAAAACAGGGGGACTAATGAAAAACTGTTTTTT; CDR3aa: CASRKNRGTNEKLFF; j_gene: TRBJ1-4; d_gene: TRBD1; abundance: NA; v_gene: TRBV27
CDR3nt: TGTGCCAGCAGTTACGGAGCCGGGGAGCTGTTTTTT; CDR3aa: CASSYGAGELFF; j_gene: TRBJ2-2; d_gene: NA; abundance: NA; v_gene: TRBV6-5
CDR3nt: TGCGCCAGCAGCCTCGGAGCGGGAGACACCGGGGAGCTGTTTTTT; CDR3aa: CASSLGAGDTGELFF; j_gene: TRBJ2-2; d_gene: TRBD2; abundance: NA; v_gene: TRBV4-3
CDR3nt: TGCGCCAGCAGCCAAGTTTGGCCAGCAGATACGCAGTATTTT; CDR3aa: CASSQVWPADTQYF; j_gene: TRBJ2-3; d_gene: NA; abundance: NA; v_gene: TRBV4-3
CDR3nt: TGTGCCAGCAGTACCGGCTACGAGCAGTACTTC; CDR3aa: CASSTGYEQYF; j_gene: TRBJ2-7; d_gene: NA; abundance: NA; v_gene: TRBV2
CDR3nt: TGTGCCAGCAGCGCCTATCCCCTCAATCAGCCCCAGCATTTT; CDR3aa: CASSAYPLNQPQHF; j_gene: TRBJ1-5; d_gene: NA; abundance: NA; v_gene: TRBV7-2
CDR3nt: TGTGCCAGCAGTCCCTGGGACCCAACGAACACTGAAGCTTTCTTT; CDR3aa: CASSPWDPTNTEAFF; j_gene: TRBJ1-1; d_gene: NA; abundance: NA; v_gene: TRBV6-5
CDR3nt: TGCGCCAGCAGCTTGGTAGGGGGTAGCAATCAGCCCCAGCATTTT; CDR3aa: CASSLVGGSNQPQHF; j_gene: TRBJ1-5; d_gene: NA; abundance: few; v_gene: TRBV5-1
CDR3nt: TGTGCCAGCAGCTATTACGGCCAAGGGGAGTGGGATGAGCAGTTCTTC; CDR3aa: CASSYYGQGEWDEQFF; j_gene: TRBJ2-1; d_gene: NA; abundance: once; v_gene: TRBV7-9
CDR3nt: TGTGCCAGCAGCTTACCCTCCGGGACGCTGGACGACGAGCAGTACTTC; CDR3aa: CASSLPSGTLDDEQYF; j_gene: TRBJ2-7; d_gene: NA; abundance: NA; v_gene: TRBV11-2
CDR3nt: TGTGCCAGCAGCCCGTATAGCGGGAGAGGGTCCGGGGAGCTGTTTTTT; CDR3aa: CASSPYSGRGSGELFF; j_gene: TRBJ2-2; d_gene: TRBD2; abundance: NA; v_gene: TRBV7-3
CDR3nt: TGCGCCAGCACCGAGGGGACAGGGGGAAATTCACCCCTCCACTTT; CDR3aa: CASTEGTGGNSPLHF; j_gene: TRBJ1-6; d_gene: TRBD1; abundance: NA; v_gene: TRBV5-1
CDR3nt: TGCGCCAGCAGCCAAGATCGGGAGGGGGCGGCAAAACTGTTTTTT; CDR3aa: CASSQDREGAAKLFF; j_gene: TRBJ1-4; d_gene: TRBD1; abundance: NA; v_gene: TRBV4-3
CDR3nt: TGTGCCAGCAGCGCCCCCTGGGACCCTCGCGTCCTGACTTTC; CDR3aa: CASSAPWDPRVLTF; j_gene: TRBJ2-6; d_gene: NA; abundance: NA; v_gene: TRBV7-2
CDR3nt: TGTGCCAGCAGCCCCCGGCCGGGACGAATGAACACTGAAGCTTTCTTT; CDR3aa: CASSPRPGRMNTEAFF; j_gene: TRBJ1-1; d_gene: NA; abundance: NA; v_gene: TRBV3-1/TRBV3-2
CDR3nt: TGTGCCAGCAGCTTGGGGGAAGCCTACGAGCAGTACTTC; CDR3aa: CASSLGEAYEQYF; j_gene: TRBJ2-7; d_gene: NA; abundance: NA; v_gene: TRBV7-2
CDR3nt: TGTGCCAGCAGCCGGCGGCTAGCGGGAGTCGGGGAGACCCAGTACTTC; CDR3aa: CASSRRLAGVGETQYF; j_gene: TRBJ2-5; d_gene: TRBD2; abundance: NA; v_gene: TRBV3-1/TRBV3-2
CDR3nt: TGCGCCAGCAGCCCCTATTACATGGATGAGCAGTTCTTC; CDR3aa: CASSPYYMDEQFF; j_gene: TRBJ2-1; d_gene: NA; abundance: NA; v_gene: TRBV4-3
CDR3nt: TGTGCCTGGAGTGTACGCCTAGCGGCGAACACAGATACGCAGTATTTT; CDR3aa: CAWSVRLAANTDTQYF; j_gene: TRBJ2-3; d_gene: TRBD2; abundance: NA; v_gene: TRBV30
CDR3nt: TGTGCCAGCAGTGAGGGCCGGGGGCGAGGAGATACGCAGTATTTT; CDR3aa: CASSEGRGRGDTQYF; j_gene: TRBJ2-3; d_gene: NA; abundance: NA; v_gene: TRBV6-4
CDR3nt: TGTGCCAGCAGGCCGACAGGGTATGAGACCCAGTACTTC; CDR3aa: CASRPTGYETQYF; j_gene: TRBJ2-5; d_gene: TRBD1; abundance: NA; v_gene: TRBV7-2
CDR3nt: TGTGCCAGCAGTGTCCTACTTTCCTACGAGCAGTACTTC; CDR3aa: CASSVLLSYEQYF; j_gene: TRBJ2-7; d_gene: NA; abundance: NA; v_gene: TRBV12-3/TRBV12-4
CDR3nt: TGCGCCAGCAGCCAGGGACGATTGGGGTCATATAATGAAAAACTGTTTTTT; CDR3aa: CASSQGRLGSYNEKLFF; j_gene: TRBJ1-4; d_gene: NA; abundance: NA; v_gene: TRBV4-1
CDR3nt: TGTGCCAGCACCCAAACTAGCGGGGGGGCAGAGACCCAGTACTTC; CDR3aa: CASTQTSGGAETQYF; j_gene: TRBJ2-5; d_gene: TRBD2; abundance: NA; v_gene: TRBV5-4
CDR3nt: TGTGCCTGGAGTGTACTTAAGGGAAAACTGTTTTTT; CDR3aa: CAWSVLKGKLFF; j_gene: TRBJ1-4; d_gene: NA; abundance: NA; v_gene: TRBV30
CDR3nt: TGTGCCAGCTCACCACCCACAGGGAGAGGCTACACCTTC; CDR3aa: CASSPPTGRGYTF; j_gene: TRBJ1-2; d_gene: NA; abundance: NA; v_gene: TRBV18
CDR3nt: TGTGCCAGCAGCAACGGGGGGTTAGGTCATGAGCAGTTCTTC; CDR3aa: CASSNGGLGHEQFF; j_gene: TRBJ2-1; d_gene: TRBD2; abundance: few; v_gene: TRBV7-2
CDR3nt: TGTGCCAGCAGCCATACAGGGGAGGGTGAAAAACTGTTTTTT; CDR3aa: CASSHTGEGEKLFF; j_gene: TRBJ1-4; d_gene: TRBD1; abundance: NA; v_gene: TRBV5-4
CDR3nt: TGTGCTAGTGCCCCCCCAGCTAACCAAGAGACCCAGTACTTC; CDR3aa: CASAPPANQETQYF; j_gene: TRBJ2-5; d_gene: NA; abundance: NA; v_gene: TRBV12-5